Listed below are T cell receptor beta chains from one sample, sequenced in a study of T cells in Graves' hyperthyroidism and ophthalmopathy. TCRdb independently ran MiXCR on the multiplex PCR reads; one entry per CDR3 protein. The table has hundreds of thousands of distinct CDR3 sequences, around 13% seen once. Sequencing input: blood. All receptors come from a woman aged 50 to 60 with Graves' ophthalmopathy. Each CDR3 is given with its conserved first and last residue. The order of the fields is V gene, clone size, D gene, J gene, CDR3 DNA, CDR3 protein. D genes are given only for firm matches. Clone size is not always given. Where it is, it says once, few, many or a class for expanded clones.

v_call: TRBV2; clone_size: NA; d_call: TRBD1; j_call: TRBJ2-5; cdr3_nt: TGTGCCAGCAGGGGACAGGGGTCGGGGGAGACCCAGTACTTC; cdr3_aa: CASRGQGSGETQYF
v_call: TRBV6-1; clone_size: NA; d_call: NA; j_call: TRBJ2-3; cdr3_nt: TGTGCCAGCAGCCTCGGGCGGTATCGTGGGGATACGCAGTATTTT; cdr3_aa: CASSLGRYRGDTQYF
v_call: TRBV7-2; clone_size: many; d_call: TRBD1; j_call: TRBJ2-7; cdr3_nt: TGTGCCAGCAGCTTGGACAGGTTATCCTACGAGCAGTACTTC; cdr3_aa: CASSLDRLSYEQYF
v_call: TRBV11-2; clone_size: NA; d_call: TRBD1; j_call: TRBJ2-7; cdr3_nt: TGTGCCAGCAGCCCCAGGGACAGGGGGCTCATCTACGAGCAGTACTTC; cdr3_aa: CASSPRDRGLIYEQYF
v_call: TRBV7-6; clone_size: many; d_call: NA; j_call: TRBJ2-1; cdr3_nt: TGTGCCAGCAGCTTAAGGGGGTATGAGCAGTTCTTC; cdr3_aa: CASSLRGYEQFF
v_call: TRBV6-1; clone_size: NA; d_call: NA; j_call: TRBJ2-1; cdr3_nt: TGTGCCAGCAGTGAAACTTGGGCCTACAATGAGCAGTTCTTC; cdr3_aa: CASSETWAYNEQFF
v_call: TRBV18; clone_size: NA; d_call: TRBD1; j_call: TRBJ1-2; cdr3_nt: TGTGCCAGCTCACCGGGACAGGGGCCCCCCTATGGCTACACCTTC; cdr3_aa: CASSPGQGPPYGYTF
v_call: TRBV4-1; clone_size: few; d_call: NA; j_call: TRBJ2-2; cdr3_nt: TGCGCCAGCAGCCCCCAGGGGGGGGACACCGGGGAGCTGTTTTTT; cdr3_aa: CASSPQGGDTGELFF
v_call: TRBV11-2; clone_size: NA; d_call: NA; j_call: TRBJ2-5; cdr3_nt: TGTGCCAGCGGCCGAAAGGCTGGAGGAGAGACCCAGTACTTC; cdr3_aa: CASGRKAGGETQYF
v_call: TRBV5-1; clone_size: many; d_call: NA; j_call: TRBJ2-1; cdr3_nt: TGCGCCAGCAGCTTGGATAAAGGGGTAAATGAGCAGTTCTTC; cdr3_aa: CASSLDKGVNEQFF
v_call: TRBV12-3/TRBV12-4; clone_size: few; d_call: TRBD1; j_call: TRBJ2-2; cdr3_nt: TGTGCCAGCAGACATAACAGGGGGATCGGGGAGCTGTTTTTT; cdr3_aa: CASRHNRGIGELFF
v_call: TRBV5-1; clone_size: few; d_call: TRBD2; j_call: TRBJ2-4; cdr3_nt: TGCGCCAGCAGCTTGGGGGCGGGGGACCGAAGCATAGCCAAAAACATTCAGTACTTC; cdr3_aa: CASSLGAGDRSIAKNIQYF
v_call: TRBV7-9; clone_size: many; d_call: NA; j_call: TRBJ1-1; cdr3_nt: TGTGCCAGCAGCACCGCCGGCGGGGGTAACACTGAAGCTTTCTTT; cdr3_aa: CASSTAGGGNTEAFF
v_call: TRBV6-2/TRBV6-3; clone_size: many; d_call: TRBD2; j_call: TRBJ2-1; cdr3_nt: TGTGCCAGCAGCCAAACTAGCGGGAGGGCCACTGAGCAGTTCTTC; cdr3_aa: CASSQTSGRATEQFF
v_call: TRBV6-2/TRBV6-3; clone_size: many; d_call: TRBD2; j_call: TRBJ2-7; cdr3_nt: TGTGCCAGCAGTTACTCCGCTAGCGGGACCTACGAGCAGTACTTC; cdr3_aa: CASSYSASGTYEQYF
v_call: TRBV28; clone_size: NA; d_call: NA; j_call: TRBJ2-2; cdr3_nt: TGTGCCAGCCAGGGGCTCGGGAACACCGGGGAGCTGTTTTTT; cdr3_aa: CASQGLGNTGELFF
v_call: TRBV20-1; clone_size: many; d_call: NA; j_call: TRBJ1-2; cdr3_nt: TGCAGTGCTAGAGATCGTGGGGGGGCGAACTATGGCTACACCTTC; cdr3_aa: CSARDRGGANYGYTF
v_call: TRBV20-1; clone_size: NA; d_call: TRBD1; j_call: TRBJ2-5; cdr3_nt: TGCAGTGCTAGACCAGGGGGGGGGACAGGGGGATTGGAGACCCAGTACTTC; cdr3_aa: CSARPGGGTGGLETQYF
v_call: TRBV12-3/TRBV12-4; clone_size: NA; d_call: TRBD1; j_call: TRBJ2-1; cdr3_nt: TGTGCCAGCAGCGGACAGGCCTCCTACAATGAGCAGTTCTTC; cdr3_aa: CASSGQASYNEQFF
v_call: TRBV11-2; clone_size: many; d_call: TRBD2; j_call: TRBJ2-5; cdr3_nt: TGTGCCAGCAGCTTCGGGACTAGCGGGAAATCGGAGACCCAGTACTTC; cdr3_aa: CASSFGTSGKSETQYF
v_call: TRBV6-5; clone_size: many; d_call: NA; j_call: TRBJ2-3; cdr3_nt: TGTGCCAGCAGTTACTTCGGGGGTACTCCCCCCACAGATACGCAGTATTTT; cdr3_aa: CASSYFGGTPPTDTQYF
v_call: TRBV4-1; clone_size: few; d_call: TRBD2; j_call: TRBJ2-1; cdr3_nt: TGCGCCAGCAGCCAAGAAGGGACTAGCCGCCTGAATGAGCAGTTCTTC; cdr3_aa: CASSQEGTSRLNEQFF
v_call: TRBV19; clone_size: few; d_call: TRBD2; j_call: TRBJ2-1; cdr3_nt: TGTGCCAGTAGTAAGAATACCGGGACTAGCGGGTACAATGAGCAGTTCTTC; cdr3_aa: CASSKNTGTSGYNEQFF
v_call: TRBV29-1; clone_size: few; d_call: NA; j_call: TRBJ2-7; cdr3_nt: TGCAGCGTTGCGGGCAGGGCAGTTAGGGAGCAGTACTTC; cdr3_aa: CSVAGRAVREQYF
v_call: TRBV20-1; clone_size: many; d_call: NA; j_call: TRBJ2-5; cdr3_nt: TGCAGTGCGCAACCTGGGGGGTCGGGGCAAGAGACCCAGTACTTC; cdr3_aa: CSAQPGGSGQETQYF
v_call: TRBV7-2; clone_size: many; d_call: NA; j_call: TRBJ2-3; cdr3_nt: TGTGCCAGCAGCTTCTTGAGCACAGATACGCAGTATTTT; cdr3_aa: CASSFLSTDTQYF
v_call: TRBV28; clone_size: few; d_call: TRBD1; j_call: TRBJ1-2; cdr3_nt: TGTGCCAGCAGAACAGGGGTCTTCTATGGCTACACCTTC; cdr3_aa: CASRTGVFYGYTF
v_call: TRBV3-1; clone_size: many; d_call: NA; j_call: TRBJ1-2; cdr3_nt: TGTGCCAGCAGCCAAATCGAAGGGATAGGTGACTACACCTTC; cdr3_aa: CASSQIEGIGDYTF